Listed here are 22 T cell receptor beta chains from one sample, sequenced in a study of patients and donors after allogeneic stem cell transplantation. TCRdb fed the RT-PCR reads into MiXCR, producing one record per CDR3 protein. This sample has hundreds of thousands of distinct CDR3 sequences, with more than 35% found just once. The sample was blood, either unsorted or a sorted T cell fraction (not recorded which). The receptors come from a human donor who was either an allogeneic HSCT recipient or a stem cell or donor lymphocyte infusion donor (not recorded which). It is not recorded whose cells these are; they may come from a transplant donor.

The chain is built from TRBV20-1 and TRBJ2-1; 14 bases are shared with TRBD2. V lost 4 bases and J lost 0; bases outside the gene matches: 5. There are 17 residues in the CDR3. The V gene's germline CDR1 is DFQATT and CDR2 SNEGSKA (reference sequence). CDR3 DNA: TGCAGTGCTAAGGGACTAGCGGGGGATTTCTCCTACAATGAGCAGTTCTTC. Protein sequence: CSAKGLAGDFSYNEQFF.

The sample holds one count of this clonotype. V and J are TRBV2 and TRBJ1-6, with a possible D match to TRBD1 (5 bases). The CDR3 loop spans 15 amino acids. The V gene lost 4 bases and the J gene lost 8 bases, with 15 bases spanning the gap. The V gene's germline CDR1 is SNHLY and CDR2 FYNNEI. CDR3 sequence reads: CASSARGGGYSPLHF. The DNA of the CDR3 is TGTGCCAGCAGTGCCCGCGGGGGAGGTTATTCACCCCTCCACTTT.

V and J are TRBV12-3 or TRBV12-4 and TRBJ1-2; D perhaps matches TRBD1 (5 bases). CDR3 length equals 14 residues. Trimming left V 4 bases short and J 8 bases short, with 17 bases between. The CDR3 sequence: CASSSEGPHGGYTF. In DNA form, the CDR3 reads TGTGCCAGCAGTTCCGAGGGGCCTCATGGAGGCTACACCTTC.

The chain uses TRBV20-1 and TRBJ2-3; perhaps TRBD2 as D (6 bases). Trimming removed 2 bases at V and 4 bases at J, with 7 bases between. The CDR3 sequence is 12 residues long. CDR1 and CDR2 from the germline V gene are DFQATT and SNEGSKA (reference sequence). The CDR3 DNA reads TGCAGTGCTAGACTAGCGTCAGATACGCAGTATTTT. It translates to CSARLASDTQYF.

The CDR3: CASSQEGFRGPYEQYF. In nucleotides, the CDR3 is TGCGCCAGCAGCCAAGAAGGCTTTCGCGGACCCTACGAGCAGTACTTC. The V call is TRBV4-1, the J call TRBJ2-7; no clear D. The germline gives CDR1 MGHRA, CDR2 YSYEKL. V was cut by 0 bases and J by 2 bases, with 14 bases left in between. This CDR3 region has 16 residues.

This rearrangement joins TRBV18 to TRBJ2-5; 10 bases fit TRBD2. The junction had 2 bases not matched to a gene; V was cut back by 2 bases and J by 2 bases. Germline V gene lookup returns CDR1 KGHSH and CDR2 LQKENI. The CDR3 runs 15 residues. CDR3 nucleotide sequence: TGTGCCAGCTCACCAAGGACTAGCGGACAAGAGACCCAGTACTTC. Protein: CASSPRTSGQETQYF.

CDR3 coding DNA: TGCGCCAGCAGCTTTGCTCCGGGACAGGGGGCGTACAATGAGCAGTTCTTC. As protein: CASSFAPGQGAYNEQFF. The genes are TRBV5-1 and TRBJ2-1, with 12 bases identical to TRBD1. The CDR3 is 17 residues long. CDR1 and CDR2 from the germline V gene are SGHRS and YFSETQ. The junction had 7 bases not matched to a gene; V was cut back by 2 bases and J by 4 bases.

This chain joins TRBV6-6 and TRBJ2-5; D is undetermined. V lost 0 bases and J 4 bases, leaving 0 bases between the germline ends. The CDR3 length is 11 residues. Germline lookup yields CDR1 MNHNY and CDR2 SVGAGI (reference sequence). The CDR3 loop reads CASSYSETQYF. CDR3 bases: TGTGCCAGCAGTTACTCAGAGACCCAGTACTTC.

This clonotype was seen a single time. The chain joins TRBV5-1 to TRBJ2-2; 7 nucleotides line up with TRBD1. Looked up from germline, CDR1 is SGHRS and CDR2 is YFSETQ. The CDR3 sequence is 17 residues long. V lost 4 bases and J lost 1; bases outside the gene matches: 10. CDR3 in DNA: TGCGCCAGCAGCCCCATCCTCGGACAGGAGAACACCGGGGAGCTGTTTTTT. Translated, it gives CASSPILGQENTGELFF.

The V and J genes are TRBV4-2 and TRBJ1-1, with D maybe TRBD1 (5 bases). The CDR3 consists of 16 residues. Germline V CDR1 and CDR2: LGHNA, YNFKEQ. V shed 4 bases and J shed 1 base, with 16 bases lying between them. CDR3 DNA sequence: TGTGCCAGCAGCCCAGGGTATTATCGAACGAACACTGAAGCTTTCTTT. Translation gives CASSPGYYRTNTEAFF.

The V and J genes are TRBV10-3 and TRBJ1-2, with no clear D. Germline assignment: CDR1 ENHRY and CDR2 SYGVKD. V lost 5 bases and J lost 0, with 10 bases in between. The CDR3 length is 14 residues. CDR3 region: CAISRAVTNYGYTF. CDR3 nucleotides: TGTGCCATCAGTAGGGCGGTAACTAACTATGGCTACACCTTC.

The chain links TRBV18 to TRBJ2-1, with 9 positions matching TRBD1. CDR3 length: 15 residues. Germline loops: CDR1 KGHSH, CDR2 LQKENI. V shed 0 bases and J 7 bases; nucleotides not matched to a gene: 4. The CDR3 protein is CASSPPGQGRNEQFF. The CDR3 DNA reads TGTGCCAGCTCACCACCGGGACAGGGCCGGAATGAGCAGTTCTTC. Full variable domain (rest looked up from reference TRBV18 and TRBJ2-1): NAGVMQNPRHLVRRRGQEARLRCSPMKGHSHVYWYRQLPEEGLKFMVYLQKENIIDESGMPKERFSAEFPKEGPSILRIQQVVRGDSAAYFCASSPPGQGRNEQFFGPGTRLTVL.

Only a few counts were recorded for this clonotype. This rearrangement joins TRBV12-3 or TRBV12-4 to TRBJ1-5, with a weak D call TRBD1 (5 bases). V gave up 2 bases and J gave up 5 bases, with 22 bases separating them. CDR3 length: 18 amino acids. The CDR3, as DNA: TGTGCCAGCAGTTTATTGCCGACGATAGCAGGGATCGATCAGCCCCAGCATTTT. Translated, it gives CASSLLPTIAGIDQPQHF.

The rearrangement links TRBV5-1 to TRBJ1-4; the D gene is possibly TRBD1 (5 bases). Germline V lookup: CDR1 SGHRS, CDR2 YFSETQ. The CDR3 has 15 residues. V was shortened by 2 bases and J by 7 bases, with 15 bases between the two germline ends. The CDR3 nucleotides read TGCGCCAGCAGCTTAGGCGGACAACGGACTGAAAAACTGTTTTTT. Residues: CASSLGGQRTEKLFF.

This clonotype was recorded a few times. This rearrangement joins TRBV20-1 to TRBJ1-5, with a weak D call TRBD1 (6 bases). Trimming cost V 6 bases and J 0 bases, with 12 bases left between them. Germline V gene lookup returns CDR1 DFQATT and CDR2 SNEGSKA (reference sequence). The CDR3 extends over 14 amino acids. CDR3 region: CSAIQGNSNQPQHF. CDR3 bases: TGCAGTGCAATACAGGGAAATAGCAATCAGCCCCAGCATTTT.

The chain employs TRBV4-2 and TRBJ1-1; TRBD1 matches 8 bases. The CDR3 contains 15 residues. Germline assignment: CDR1 LGHNA and CDR2 YNFKEQ. V lost 2 bases, J lost 3 bases, and 5 bases stayed unmatched. The CDR3 nucleotides read TGTGCCAGCAGCCAATGGACAGGGAAGGACACTGAAGCTTTCTTT. It codes for CASSQWTGKDTEAFF.

This clonotype showed up many times. The chain couples TRBV10-3 to TRBJ1-6; 8 nucleotides match TRBD1. Germline CDR1 is ENHRY and CDR2 is SYGVKD. The V and J ends lost 6 bases and 10 bases, in that order; junction bases with no gene match: 5. The CDR3 runs to 13 residues. CDR3 nucleotides: TGTGCCATCAGACAGGGGGAAGTCTCACCCCTCCACTTT. Its protein product is CAIRQGEVSPLHF.

This clonotype was observed a handful of times. In DNA, the CDR3 is TGTGCCAGCAGCCGAGGTGGGGCGCGGGGTCGTCAGCCCCAGCATTTT. Amino acids: CASSRGGARGRQPQHF. The chain recombines TRBV6-5 with TRBJ1-5; D perhaps matches TRBD1 (5 bases). Deletions cut 6 bases from V and 6 bases from J, with 21 bases between. Germline V gene lookup returns CDR1 MNHEY and CDR2 SVGAGI. The CDR3 runs to 16 residues.

This rearrangement joins TRBV7-9 to TRBJ2-5; no clear D. Germline CDR1 reads SEHNR; CDR2 reads FQNEAQ (reference sequence). CDR3 length: 16 residues. V was shortened by 5 bases and J by 2 bases, with 18 bases between the two germline ends. CDR3 amino acids: CASSLFSSQAQETQYF. The CDR3 nucleotides are TGTGCCAGCAGCCTCTTCTCTTCGCAGGCACAAGAGACCCAGTACTTC.

The V call is TRBV20-1, the J call TRBJ1-4; 9 bases agree with TRBD1. The CDR3 consists of 14 residues. Trimming cost V 6 bases and J 8 bases; bases outside gene matches: 10. The germline gives CDR1 DFQATT, CDR2 SNEGSKA (reference sequence). In nucleotides, the CDR3 is TGCAGTGCCATCGCCCGACAGGGGGAGGAAAAACTGTTTTTT. Translation gives CSAIARQGEEKLFF.

The chain joins TRBV6-2 or TRBV6-3 to TRBJ2-3; D perhaps matches TRBD2 (7 bases). V was trimmed by 6 bases and J by 6 bases, leaving 22 bases between them. The germline gives CDR1 MNHEY, CDR2 SVGEGT. This CDR3 spans 16 amino acids. The CDR3 here is CASRLPTGGGADTQYF. DNA for the CDR3: TGTGCCAGCAGACTACCGACAGGAGGGGGGGCCGATACGCAGTATTTT.

This chain joins TRBV20-1 and TRBJ1-1; D remains ambiguous. Trimming removed 6 bases at V and 1 base at J, with 12 bases between. Germline assignment: CDR1 DFQATT and CDR2 SNEGSKA (reference sequence). CDR3 size: 13 residues. The CDR3 coding sequence is TGCAGTGCCAGACCGTCGGAGAACACTGAAGCTTTCTTT. As protein: CSARPSENTEAFF.